Presented here are 9 T cell receptor beta chains from one specimen sequenced in a study of blood T cell repertoires in COVID-19. Using immunoSEQ multiplex PCR, the repertoire was profiled, and TCRdb retains in-frame clones only, with some absent. The table records under 300,000 clones, around 90% of them present only once. The sequenced material came from peripheral blood. Source of these receptors: a man aged 25 to 40 with COVID-19, enrolled during active disease.

The chain has TRBV5-5 and TRBJ1-4, with 9 positions matching TRBD1. The germline V gene has CDR1 SGHKS and CDR2 YYEKEE (reference sequence). After removal of 4 bases from V and 5 bases from J, the junction contained 12 bases not matched to a gene. The CDR3 covers 17 residues. For the CDR3, the DNA is TGTGCCAGCAGCCCCGGGACAGGGACCTCTCCCAATGAAAAACTGTTTTTT. This codes for CASSPGTGTSPNEKLFF.

The chain links TRBV5-1 to TRBJ2-1; 11 nucleotides match TRBD1. Trimming cost V 6 bases and J 6 bases; bases outside gene matches: 8. The CDR3 covers 15 residues. Germline V CDR1 and CDR2: SGHRS, YFSETQ. The CDR3 is CASTFGDRGANEQFF. The CDR3 region has the DNA TGCGCCAGCACTTTTGGGGACAGGGGGGCCAATGAGCAGTTCTTC.

The V call is TRBV6-5, the J call TRBJ1-1, with D tentatively TRBD1 (5 bases). Germline V gene lookup returns CDR1 MNHEY and CDR2 SVGAGI. Trimming pared 0 bases from V and 5 bases from J, leaving 13 bases between. This CDR3 is 15 amino acids long. The CDR3 here is CASSYSQGFSTEAFF. The CDR3 DNA reads TGTGCCAGCAGTTACTCTCAGGGTTTTAGTACTGAAGCTTTCTTT.

The V call is TRBV4-1, the J call TRBJ1-2, with 8 bases identical to TRBD1. There are 14 residues in the CDR3. J was trimmed by 5 bases and V by 6 bases; bases with no gene match: 8. Germline V gene data show CDR1 as MGHRA and CDR2 as YSYEKL. The CDR3 DNA reads TGCGCCAGCAGTGACAGGGGCGGTAGGTATGGCTACACCTTC. Its protein is CASSDRGGRYGYTF.

This clone came up once. The chain links TRBV5-1 to TRBJ2-2; D is uncertain. Germline CDR1 is SGHRS and CDR2 is YFSETQ. This CDR3 contains 15 residues. Trimming pared 1 base from V and 5 bases from J, leaving 12 bases between. The CDR3 DNA reads as TGCGCCAGCAGCTTGCAATCCCTTCAGACCGGGGAGCTGTTTTTT. This gives the protein CASSLQSLQTGELFF.

The gene calls are TRBV2 and TRBJ1-5; possibly TRBD1 for D (6 bases). The V gene lost 5 bases and the J gene lost 5 bases, with 16 bases spanning the gap. The CDR3 totals 15 residues. Germline V gene data show CDR1 as SNHLY and CDR2 as FYNNEI. The CDR3 bases are TGTGCCAGCAGTTTCAACAGGGTGCCGGATCAGCCCCAGCATTTT. Translated, it gives CASSFNRVPDQPQHF.

The chain employs TRBV7-6 and TRBJ2-3; TRBD1 matches at 11 bases. In germline, CDR1 is SGHVS, CDR2 FNYEAQ. There are 15 residues in the CDR3. V lost 3 bases and J lost 4; bases outside the gene matches: 3. CDR3 bases: TGTGCCAGCAGCTTGGGACAGGGGGGCGCAGATACGCAGTATTTT. Protein product: CASSLGQGGADTQYF.

The CDR3 DNA is TGTGCCAGCAGTTACGGGGCCTCCTATAATTCACCCCTCCACTTT. Its protein is CASSYGASYNSPLHF. The chain joins TRBV6-5 to TRBJ1-6; perhaps TRBD1 as D (5 bases). Trimming took off 2 bases at V and 0 bases at J, with 5 bases between the two ends. CDR1 and CDR2 (germline): MNHEY, SVGAGI. The CDR3 is made up of 15 amino acids.

This sequence joins TRBV29-1 and TRBJ2-7; 7 bases agree with TRBD1. Trimming removed 0 bases from V and 5 bases from J; junction bases left unmatched: 10. The CDR3 sequence is 15 residues long. Germline CDR1 reads SQVTM; CDR2 reads ANQGSEA. The CDR3 reads CSVEDPYGQANEQYF. The CDR3 region has the DNA TGCAGCGTTGAAGATCCCTACGGACAGGCAAACGAGCAGTACTTC.